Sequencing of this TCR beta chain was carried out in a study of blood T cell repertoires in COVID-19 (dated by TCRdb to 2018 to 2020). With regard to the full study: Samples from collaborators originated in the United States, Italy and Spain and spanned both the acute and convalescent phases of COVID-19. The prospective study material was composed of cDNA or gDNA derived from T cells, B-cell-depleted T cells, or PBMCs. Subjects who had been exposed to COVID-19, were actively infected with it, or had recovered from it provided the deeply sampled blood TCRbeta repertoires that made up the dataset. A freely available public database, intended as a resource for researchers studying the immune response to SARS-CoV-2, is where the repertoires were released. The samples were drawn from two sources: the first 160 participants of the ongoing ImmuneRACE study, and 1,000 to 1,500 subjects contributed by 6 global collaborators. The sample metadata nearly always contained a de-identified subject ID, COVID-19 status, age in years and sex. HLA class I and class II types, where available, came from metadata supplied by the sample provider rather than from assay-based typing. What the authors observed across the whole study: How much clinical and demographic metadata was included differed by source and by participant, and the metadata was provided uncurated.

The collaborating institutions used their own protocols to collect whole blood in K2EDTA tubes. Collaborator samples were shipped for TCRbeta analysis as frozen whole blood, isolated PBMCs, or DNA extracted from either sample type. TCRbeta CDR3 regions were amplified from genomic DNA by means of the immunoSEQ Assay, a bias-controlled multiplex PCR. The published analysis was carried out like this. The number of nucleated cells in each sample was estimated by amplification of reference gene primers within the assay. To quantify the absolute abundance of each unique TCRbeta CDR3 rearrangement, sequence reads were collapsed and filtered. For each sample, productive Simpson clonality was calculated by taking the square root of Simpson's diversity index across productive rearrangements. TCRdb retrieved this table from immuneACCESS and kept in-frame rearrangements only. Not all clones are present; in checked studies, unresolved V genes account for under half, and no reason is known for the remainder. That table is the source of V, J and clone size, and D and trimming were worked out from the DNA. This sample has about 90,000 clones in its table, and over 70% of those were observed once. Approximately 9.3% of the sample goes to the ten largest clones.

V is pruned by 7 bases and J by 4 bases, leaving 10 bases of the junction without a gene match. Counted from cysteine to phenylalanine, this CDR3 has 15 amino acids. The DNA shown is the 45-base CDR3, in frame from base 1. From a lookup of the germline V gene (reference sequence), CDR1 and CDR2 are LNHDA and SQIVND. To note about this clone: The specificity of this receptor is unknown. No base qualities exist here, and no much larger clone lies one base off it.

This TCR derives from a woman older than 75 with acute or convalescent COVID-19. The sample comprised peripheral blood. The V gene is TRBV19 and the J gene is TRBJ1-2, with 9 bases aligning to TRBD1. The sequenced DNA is TGTGCCAGTATCAATCTACAGGGGGCTTTCTATGGCTACACCTTC. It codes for CASINLQGAFYGYTF.